These T cell receptor beta chains were read from a single sample in a study of CD8 T cells in ankylosing spondylitis. Each CDR3 protein is one row after TCRdb ran MiXCR on the 5' RACE reads. Of 150,000 to 200,000 distinct CDR3 sequences listed, 11% are singletons. The sample was blood, either unsorted or a sorted T cell fraction (not recorded which). The receptors come from a male donor with ankylosing spondylitis or in good health (not recorded which). CDR3s include the opening cysteine and the closing phenylalanine or tryptophan. The order of the fields is CDR3 protein, CDR3 DNA, V gene, J gene, clone size, D gene. The D gene is left open where the match is weak. Size is omitted from some rows. Given values are once, few, many or a class for expanded clones.

CDR3 protein: CATSTPLGVNQPQHF
CDR3 DNA: TGTGCCACCAGCACACCTCTCGGGGTCAATCAGCCCCAGCATTTT
V gene: TRBV15
J gene: TRBJ1-5
clone size: many
D gene: .

CDR3 protein: CSAREAGGGGTYNSPLHF
CDR3 DNA: TGCAGTGCTAGAGAGGCAGGGGGAGGAGGTACCTATAATTCACCCCTCCACTTT
V gene: TRBV20-1
J gene: TRBJ1-6
clone size: .
D gene: TRBD1

CDR3 protein: CASSQFPGDEQFF
CDR3 DNA: TGTGCCAGCAGCCAATTTCCTGGGGATGAGCAGTTCTTC
V gene: TRBV4-2
J gene: TRBJ2-1
clone size: many
D gene: .

CDR3 protein: CASSSGLGGDTQYF
CDR3 DNA: TGTGCCAGCAGCTCCGGGCTTGGAGGGGATACGCAGTATTTT
V gene: TRBV5-6
J gene: TRBJ2-3
clone size: few
D gene: .

CDR3 protein: CAWSVLGTGRGLSGEQYF
CDR3 DNA: TGTGCCTGGAGTGTTCTCGGGACAGGGCGAGGTTTATCGGGCGAGCAGTACTTC
V gene: TRBV30
J gene: TRBJ2-7
clone size: .
D gene: TRBD1

CDR3 protein: CASIGGLEQYF
CDR3 DNA: TGTGCCAGCATAGGGGGCCTCGAGCAGTACTTC
V gene: TRBV28
J gene: TRBJ2-7
clone size: .
D gene: TRBD1

CDR3 protein: CASSLQGQGLGGDTEAFF
CDR3 DNA: TGCGCCAGCAGCCTCCAAGGACAAGGGTTGGGAGGAGACACTGAAGCTTTCTTT
V gene: TRBV4-3
J gene: TRBJ1-1
clone size: many
D gene: .

CDR3 protein: CASSGQYNQPQHF
CDR3 DNA: TGTGCCAGCAGCGGACAGTACAATCAGCCCCAGCATTTT
V gene: TRBV6-1
J gene: TRBJ1-5
clone size: many
D gene: .

CDR3 protein: CSGGGNEQFF
CDR3 DNA: TGCAGCGGAGGAGGTAATGAGCAGTTCTTC
V gene: TRBV29-1
J gene: TRBJ2-1
clone size: many
D gene: .

CDR3 protein: CASSYQRGTEAFF
CDR3 DNA: TGTGCCAGCAGTTACCAGCGAGGCACTGAAGCTTTCTTT
V gene: TRBV6-5
J gene: TRBJ1-1
clone size: .
D gene: .

CDR3 protein: CSAHRGGSSTDTQYF
CDR3 DNA: TGCAGTGCGCACAGGGGGGGATCTAGCACAGATACGCAGTATTTT
V gene: TRBV20-1
J gene: TRBJ2-3
clone size: .
D gene: .

CDR3 protein: CASSFVTDKNIQYF
CDR3 DNA: TGTGCCAGCAGTTTTGTGACAGACAAAAACATTCAGTACTTC
V gene: TRBV12-3/TRBV12-4
J gene: TRBJ2-4
clone size: few
D gene: .

CDR3 protein: CASRGLAGGVNIQYF
CDR3 DNA: TGTGCCAGCAGGGGACTAGCGGGAGGAGTAAACATTCAGTACTTC
V gene: TRBV12-3/TRBV12-4
J gene: TRBJ2-4
clone size: many
D gene: TRBD2

CDR3 protein: CASSPGGTSYEQYF
CDR3 DNA: TGTGCCAGCAGTCCCGGGGGGACGTCCTACGAGCAGTACTTC
V gene: TRBV28
J gene: TRBJ2-7
clone size: few
D gene: TRBD2

CDR3 protein: CASSSFSESPLHF
CDR3 DNA: TGCGCCAGCAGCTCTTTCTCGGAATCACCCCTCCACTTT
V gene: TRBV5-1
J gene: TRBJ1-6
clone size: many
D gene: .

CDR3 protein: CASSQDHGSGYNSPLHF
CDR3 DNA: TGCGCCAGCAGCCAAGATCACGGGAGTGGCTATAATTCACCCCTCCACTTT
V gene: TRBV4-1
J gene: TRBJ1-6
clone size: many
D gene: .

CDR3 protein: CASSVDQGRTYNEQFF
CDR3 DNA: TGTGCCAGCAGCGTAGATCAGGGACGCACCTACAATGAGCAGTTCTTC
V gene: TRBV9
J gene: TRBJ2-1
clone size: many
D gene: .

CDR3 protein: CAISESAYEQYF
CDR3 DNA: TGTGCCATCAGTGAGTCGGCCTACGAGCAGTACTTC
V gene: TRBV10-3
J gene: TRBJ2-7
clone size: few
D gene: .

CDR3 protein: CATSSLNSPLHF
CDR3 DNA: TGTGCCACCAGCAGCCTAAATTCACCCCTCCACTTT
V gene: TRBV15
J gene: TRBJ1-6
clone size: many
D gene: .

CDR3 protein: CASTGMGSYNSPLHF
CDR3 DNA: TGTGCCAGCACAGGGATGGGCTCCTATAATTCACCCCTCCACTTT
V gene: TRBV5-6
J gene: TRBJ1-6
clone size: many
D gene: .

CDR3 protein: CASSPPERAPYEQYF
CDR3 DNA: TGTGCCAGCTCACCGCCGGAGAGGGCTCCTTACGAGCAGTACTTC
V gene: TRBV18
J gene: TRBJ2-7
clone size: many
D gene: .

CDR3 protein: CATSDSPRTSGRAGPSYNEQFF
CDR3 DNA: TGTGCCACCAGTGACTCACCCCGGACTAGCGGGAGGGCTGGGCCCTCCTACAATGAGCAGTTCTTC
V gene: TRBV24-1
J gene: TRBJ2-1
clone size: many
D gene: TRBD2